This TCR beta chain derives from a study of blood T cell repertoires in COVID-19. Overall study context: Sample material is recorded as cDNA or gDNA derived from T cells, B-cell-depleted T cells, or PBMCs.

The method was immunoSEQ multiplex PCR; TCRdb's version includes in-frame clones alone and lacks a portion of them. This sample has 30,000 to 50,000 clones; about 89% occur once, and the top ten carry 15% to 17%. The germline V and J ends were trimmed by 4 bases and 5 bases, with 11 bases remaining between them. Looked up from germline, CDR1 is SGHVS and CDR2 is FQNEAQ. This CDR3 is built from 13 residues. The specimen sequenced was peripheral blood. This receptor was taken from a woman aged 25 to 45 in a cohort sampled during active COVID-19. The rearrangement links TRBV7-8 to TRBJ2-5; D is uncertain. The CDR3 loop is CASSSTRMETQYF. Written as DNA, the CDR3 is TGTGCCAGCAGCTCGACGAGGATGGAGACCCAGTACTTC.